One sample yielded the 18 T cell receptor beta chains listed below, sequenced in a study of CD8 T cells in ankylosing spondylitis. A single record per CDR3 protein comes from TCRdb applying MiXCR to the 5' RACE reads. The sample consists of 150,000 to 200,000 distinct CDR3 sequences, 30% to 35% of them appearing once. Sequenced material: synovial fluid, either unsorted or a sorted T cell fraction (not recorded which). Receptors originate from a male donor with ankylosing spondylitis.

CDR3 bases: TGTGCCAGCAGACCAGAGAGGACAGGGAGGACTTTCTTT. Its translation is CASRPERTGRTFF. The chain has TRBV6-1 and TRBJ1-1, with 8 bases that match TRBD1. This CDR3 comprises 13 residues. V shed 6 bases and J 12 bases; nucleotides not matched to a gene: 12. The germline gives CDR1 MNHNS, CDR2 SASEGT.

V is TRBV20-1 and J is TRBJ1-2, with TRBD1 matching 11 bases. Germline-derived CDR1 and CDR2 are DFQATT and SNEGSKA (reference sequence). The CDR3 covers 14 residues. V lost 3 bases and J lost 1; bases outside the gene matches: 1. For the CDR3, the DNA is TGCAGTGCTAGGGACAGGGGGCTTAACTATGGCTACACCTTC. Amino acid sequence: CSARDRGLNYGYTF.

This rearrangement joins TRBV28 to TRBJ2-7, with a tentative D call TRBD2 (6 bases). The ends were cut back, 5 bases at V and 3 bases at J, with 14 bases in the middle. The CDR3 is 14 amino acids. In germline, CDR1 is MDHEN, CDR2 SYDVKM. In DNA form, the CDR3 reads TGTGCCAGCAGTACTCGGACTACTCTCTACGAGCAGTACTTC. This gives the protein CASSTRTTLYEQYF.

In this sample, this clonotype turned up many times. The chain employs TRBV4-2 and TRBJ2-6; no clear D. V dropped 1 base and J dropped 0 bases, with 10 bases sitting between them. The CDR3 extends over 17 amino acids. CDR1 LGHNA and CDR2 YNFKEQ come from the germline V gene. CDR3 DNA sequence: TGTGCCAGCAGCCAAGGGGATCCCCACTCTGGGGCCAACGTCCTGACTTTC. It is translated as CASSQGDPHSGANVLTF.

This clonotype was counted a few times. The genes are TRBV11-3 and TRBJ2-3; D remains ambiguous. Trimming pared 5 bases from V and 2 bases from J, leaving 17 bases between. The CDR3 length is 16 residues. CDR1 and CDR2 (germline): SGHNT, YENEEA. The CDR3 region is CASSPSEYRNTDTQYF. The CDR3 nucleotides are TGTGCCAGCAGCCCCTCGGAGTACAGAAACACAGATACGCAGTATTTT.

This clonotype occurred a few times. The V and J genes are TRBV12-3 or TRBV12-4 and TRBJ2-3; 8 bases line up with TRBD2. V lost 5 bases to trimming and J lost 2 bases; unmatched junction nucleotides: 15. This CDR3 has 18 amino acids. The CDR3: CASSPSGGPSALTDTQYF. The CDR3 DNA reads as TGTGCCAGCAGTCCCAGCGGGGGTCCCTCCGCGCTCACAGATACGCAGTATTTT.

The V gene is TRBV5-1, the J gene TRBJ2-3; 7 positions match TRBD2. With V trimmed by 4 bases and J by 6 bases, 8 bases remained unmatched. The germline V gene encodes CDR1 SGHRS and CDR2 YFSETQ. The CDR3 is 14 amino acids. The CDR3 nucleotides read TGCGCCAGCAGCACGACCCGGACTAGGGATACGCAGTATTTT. It is translated as CASSTTRTRDTQYF.

The genes are TRBV5-1 and TRBJ2-7; D is perhaps TRBD1 or TRBD2 (5 bases each). V lost 4 bases to trimming and J lost 1 base, with 21 bases between them. This CDR3 is built from 17 residues. The V gene's germline CDR1 is SGHRS and CDR2 YFSETQ. Here the CDR3 DNA reads TGCGCCAGCAGCCCTAGCTCAGGGCGACATTGGTCCTACGAGCAGTACTTC. It codes for CASSPSSGRHWSYEQYF.

This clonotype was seen more than once but under ten times. CDR3 DNA: TGTGCCAGCAGCCATTCTACTCGGACCGGGGAGCTGTTTTTT. As protein: CASSHSTRTGELFF. This chain links TRBV7-9 with TRBJ2-2; the D is unclear. V was cut by 5 bases and J by 5 bases, with 12 bases left in between. Per the germline V gene, CDR1 is SEHNR and CDR2 is FQNEAQ (reference sequence). There are 14 residues in the CDR3.

This clonotype is classed as medium-sized. The rearrangement uses TRBV27 and TRBJ2-7, with 13 positions matching TRBD2. CDR3 length equals 16 residues. Unmatched junction bases numbered 7, after V lost 3 bases and J lost 5 bases. CDR1 is MNHEY, CDR2 SMNVEV, per germline (reference sequence). The CDR3 DNA sequence: TGTGCCAGCAGTTTCTCCCGGACTAGCGGGAGAAACGAGCAGTACTTC. Residues: CASSFSRTSGRNEQYF.

This clonotype was seen only a few times. The chain is built from TRBV30 and TRBJ1-3; D gene uncertain. Trimming removed 3 bases at V and 5 bases at J, with 5 bases between. Germline V gene lookup returns CDR1 GTSNPN and CDR2 SVGIG (reference sequence). This CDR3 has 11 residues. The CDR3: CAWSDRNTIYF. The CDR3 DNA sequence: TGTGCCTGGAGCGACAGAAACACCATATATTTT.

This rearrangement joins TRBV15 to TRBJ2-1; D possibly corresponds to TRBD2 (6 bases). The germline V gene encodes CDR1 LNHNV and CDR2 YYDKDF (reference sequence). This CDR3 spans 15 amino acids. The V and J ends lost 0 bases and 6 bases respectively, with 12 bases between them. CDR3 amino acids: CATSREMGLSNEQFF. CDR3 DNA sequence: TGTGCCACCAGCAGAGAAATGGGACTTTCCAATGAGCAGTTCTTC.

This chain joins TRBV30 and TRBJ1-2; D is unresolved. Germline V gene lookup returns CDR1 GTSNPN and CDR2 SVGIG (reference sequence). The CDR3 has 14 amino acids. The germline V and J ends were trimmed by 0 bases and 8 bases, with 16 bases remaining between them. The CDR3 sequence: CAWSVQHLLVGYTF. CDR3 DNA: TGTGCCTGGAGTGTACAACACCTATTGGTCGGCTACACCTTC.

This clonotype was recorded a few times. J is TRBJ1-1 and V is TRBV20-1; D not certain. The V end lost 3 bases, the J end lost 1 base, and 15 bases lay between the germline ends. The CDR3 length is 15 residues. Germline CDR1 is DFQATT and CDR2 is SNEGSKA (reference sequence). CDR3 sequence reads: CSARGQSVRNTEAFF. Here the CDR3 DNA reads TGCAGTGCTAGGGGCCAATCGGTTCGGAACACTGAAGCTTTCTTT.

The V gene is TRBV28, the J gene TRBJ1-1; D gene ambiguous. Germline V gene sequence: CDR1 MDHEN, CDR2 SYDVKM. V shed 5 bases and J shed 4 bases, with 11 bases lying between them. CDR3 size: 13 residues. The CDR3 loop reads CASSRDTPTEAFF. DNA for the CDR3: TGTGCCAGCAGTCGAGACACTCCCACTGAAGCTTTCTTT.

By share, this clonotype ranks as medium-sized. The chain joins TRBV5-1 to TRBJ1-5; D might be TRBD1 (6 bases). The CDR3 has 14 residues. CDR1 and CDR2 from the germline V gene are SGHRS and YFSETQ. Between the trimmed V and J ends, which lost 4 bases and 2 bases, there was a span of 10 bases. CDR3 in amino acids: CASSEEGGNQPQHF. The CDR3 nucleotides are TGCGCCAGCAGCGAGGAGGGGGGCAATCAGCCCCAGCATTTT.

This clonotype was found a few times. The rearrangement joins TRBV6-1 to TRBJ1-2, with D possibly TRBD1 on 6 matching bases. The CDR3 is 13 residues long. The ends were cut back, 7 bases at V and 7 bases at J, with 16 bases in the middle. The germline V gene has CDR1 MNHNS and CDR2 SASEGT. DNA of the CDR3: TGTGCCAGCACCGAGGGGGGAAATAGTGGCTACACCTTC. It is translated as CASTEGGNSGYTF.

The chain carries TRBV20-1 and TRBJ2-7; 10 bases agree with TRBD1. The J segment lost 4 bases and the V segment lost 0 bases, leaving 12 bases of the junction unmatched. Looked up from germline, CDR1 is DFQATT and CDR2 is SNEGSKA (reference sequence). This CDR3 has 17 residues. The CDR3: CSARDRRPAGQGYEQYF. CDR3 DNA sequence: TGCAGTGCTAGAGATCGGCGTCCCGCGGGACAGGGGTACGAGCAGTACTTC.